These T cell receptor beta chains were read from a single sample in a study of shared clonotypes between healthy human individuals. Assay: immunoSEQ multiplex PCR; the TCRdb copy retains only in-frame clones and omits some. The sample records fewer than 350,000 clones, around 90% being singletons. The sequencing input was memory CD8+ T cells sorted from blood. Receptors were obtained from a man between 18 and 35 years old in good health. Both conserved end residues are part of each CDR3. Fields, in order: D gene, V gene, clone size, CDR3 length, J gene, CDR3 protein, CDR3 DNA. The D gene is left open where the match is weak. Some rows have no size entry. The others give once, few or many, or a class for an expanded clone.

TRBD1	TRBV7-9	.	17	TRBJ2-5	CASSWFRGIVGQETQYF	TGTGCCAGCAGCTGGTTCAGGGGGATAGTGGGGCAAGAGACCCAGTACTTC
.	TRBV27	.	13	TRBJ1-1	CASSYGRTTEAFF	TGTGCCAGCAGCTATGGACGGACCACTGAAGCTTTCTTT
.	TRBV18	once	18	TRBJ2-2	CASSSIPTGTQNTGELFF	TGTGCCAGCTCATCAATCCCCACCGGGACACAGAACACCGGGGAGCTGTTTTTT
.	TRBV4-1	.	16	TRBJ2-6	CASSQDQVSGANVLTF	TGCGCCAGCAGCCAAGATCAGGTGTCTGGGGCCAACGTCCTGACTTTC
TRBD2	TRBV30	.	12	TRBJ2-7	CAYQGLAYEQYF	TGTGCCTACCAGGGACTAGCCTACGAGCAGTACTTC
.	TRBV28	.	15	TRBJ1-1	CASSLTPTANTEAFF	TGTGCCAGCAGTTTAACTCCGACAGCGAACACTGAAGCTTTCTTT
TRBD1	TRBV28	few	14	TRBJ1-2	CASNPPGQDYGYTF	TGTGCCAGCAACCCTCCGGGACAGGACTATGGCTACACCTTC
TRBD1	TRBV27	once	15	TRBJ2-3	CASSPAGTGDDTQYF	TGTGCCAGCAGTCCGGCCGGGACAGGAGATGATACGCAGTATTTT
.	TRBV5-6	once	16	TRBJ1-4	CASSPAPGTGREKLFF	TGTGCCAGCAGCCCCGCCCCAGGAACAGGACGAGAAAAACTGTTTTTT
.	TRBV27	.	14	TRBJ2-7	CASSLTAGLYEQYF	TGTGCCAGCAGTTTAACGGCAGGGCTTTACGAGCAGTACTTC
.	TRBV6-1	.	14	TRBJ1-5	CASRDWGGAQPQHF	TGTGCCAGCAGGGATTGGGGGGGGGCCCAGCCCCAGCATTTT
TRBD2	TRBV10-2	once	18	TRBJ2-3	CASSGKLAGGPGTDTQYF	TGCGCCAGCAGTGGAAAACTAGCGGGGGGGCCGGGCACAGATACGCAGTATTTT
.	TRBV10-1	.	14	TRBJ2-2	CASTASVPTGELFF	TGCGCCAGCACGGCTAGCGTGCCTACCGGGGAGCTGTTTTTT
.	TRBV5-1	.	17	TRBJ2-7	CASSLNLDTVLTYEQYF	TGCGCCAGCAGCTTGAATTTGGACACTGTCTTAACCTACGAGCAGTACTTC
.	TRBV30	.	15	TRBJ1-5	CAWSPGTLSNQPQHF	TGTGCCTGGAGTCCGGGGACATTAAGCAATCAGCCCCAGCATTTT
.	TRBV7-6	.	17	TRBJ1-2	CASSLDGNWVPNYGYTF	TGTGCCAGCAGCTTAGATGGGAATTGGGTGCCTAACTATGGCTACACCTTC
.	TRBV5-1	many	13	TRBJ2-5	CASSFVEKGTQYF	TGCGCCAGCAGCTTTGTTGAGAAGGGGACCCAGTACTTC
.	TRBV7-6	many	12	TRBJ2-1	CASSFDPNEQFF	TGTGCCAGCAGCTTTGACCCGAATGAGCAGTTCTTC
TRBD2	TRBV19	.	15	TRBJ2-1	CASSIWASGSNEQFF	TGTGCCAGTAGTATATGGGCTAGCGGGAGTAATGAGCAGTTCTTC
.	TRBV6-1	.	14	TRBJ2-7	CASRVASAYYEQYF	TGTGCCAGCAGAGTAGCCAGCGCGTACTACGAGCAGTACTTC
.	TRBV2	.	15	TRBJ2-7	CASSGRQDLFYEQYF	TGTGCCAGCAGTGGTCGACAGGACCTATTCTACGAGCAGTACTTC
.	TRBV4-3	.	16	TRBJ2-7	CASSPVGGRMTYEQYF	TGCGCCAGCAGCCCCGTAGGGGGACGGATGACCTACGAGCAGTACTTC
.	TRBV25-1	.	18	TRBJ2-1	CASSDLNHRAGSYNEQFF	TGTGCCAGCAGTGATCTAAACCACAGGGCTGGGTCCTACAATGAGCAGTTCTTC
TRBD1	TRBV11-2	once	15	TRBJ2-1	CASSPGQGVYNEQFF	TGTGCCAGCAGCCCTGGACAGGGGGTATACAATGAGCAGTTCTTC
.	TRBV11-2	.	14	TRBJ1-2	CASSLARQRYGYTF	TGTGCCAGCAGCTTAGCTCGACAGCGCTATGGCTACACCTTC
TRBD1	TRBV10-3	.	16	TRBJ1-5	CAISDYRQGSNQPQHF	TGTGCCATCAGTGACTACCGACAGGGGAGCAATCAGCCCCAGCATTTT
.	TRBV19	.	12	TRBJ1-5	CASSIWGQPQHF	TGTGCCAGTAGTATCTGGGGTCAGCCCCAGCATTTT
.	TRBV28	.	13	TRBJ2-7	CASGSWTSYEQYF	TGTGCCAGCGGAAGCTGGACGTCCTACGAGCAGTACTTC
TRBD1	TRBV2	once	16	TRBJ2-1	CASSVLDRGLWNEQFF	TGTGCCAGCAGTGTCTTGGACAGGGGGCTGTGGAATGAGCAGTTCTTC
.	TRBV14	.	17	TRBJ2-2	CASSQSPLGAYTGELFF	TGTGCCAGCAGCCAATCCCCTCTGGGCGCGTACACCGGGGAGCTGTTTTTT
TRBD1	TRBV4-1	once	16	TRBJ2-7	CASSQEARTGSYEQYF	TGCGCCAGCAGCCAAGAGGCCCGGACAGGCTCCTACGAGCAGTACTTC
.	TRBV6-1	.	15	TRBJ2-1	CASSADGSSYNEQFF	TGTGCCAGCAGTGCGGACGGGAGCTCCTACAATGAGCAGTTCTTC
TRBD2	TRBV5-1	.	15	TRBJ2-7	CASRYGLAVNYEQYF	TGCGCCAGCAGATACGGACTAGCGGTCAACTACGAGCAGTACTTC
TRBD2	TRBV10-3	.	16	TRBJ2-7	CAISESLAGVVDEQYF	TGTGCCATCAGTGAGTCACTAGCGGGAGTGGTTGACGAGCAGTACTTC
.	TRBV6-6	.	12	TRBJ2-7	CASSLQVYEQYF	TGTGCCAGCAGTTTACAGGTCTACGAGCAGTACTTC
TRBD1	TRBV5-4	.	15	TRBJ2-4	CASSHTTGWSNIQYF	TGTGCCAGCAGCCACACGACAGGGTGGTCTAACATTCAGTACTTC
.	TRBV5-4	.	15	TRBJ2-7	CASSETTGTIYEQYF	TGTGCCAGCAGCGAAACAACAGGGACAATCTACGAGCAGTACTTC
.	TRBV5-1	.	12	TRBJ1-2	CASSGDSWRYTF	TGCGCCAGCAGCGGGGATTCCTGGCGCTACACCTTC
TRBD1	TRBV5-1	.	17	TRBJ1-4	CASSLRRQGGSNEKLFF	TGCGCCAGCAGCTTGAGGAGACAGGGAGGATCTAATGAAAAACTGTTTTTT
.	TRBV12-5	.	16	TRBJ2-5	CASGFSGRNKEETQYF	TGTGCTAGTGGTTTTTCTGGGCGGAACAAGGAAGAGACCCAGTACTTC
TRBD2	TRBV2	.	15	TRBJ2-5	CASSEGGRLGETQYF	TGTGCCAGCAGTGAAGGCGGGAGGCTAGGGGAGACCCAGTACTTC
.	TRBV5-1	.	14	TRBJ1-6	CASSLEIGDSPLHF	TGCGCCAGCAGCTTGGAGATAGGGGATTCACCCCTCCACTTT
.	TRBV7-9	.	14	TRBJ1-2	CASSPPQTVWGYTF	TGTGCCAGCAGCCCCCCGCAGACGGTGTGGGGCTACACCTTC
TRBD1	TRBV6-5	.	14	TRBJ1-5	CASSLTGANQPQHF	TGTGCCAGCAGTCTTACAGGGGCCAATCAGCCCCAGCATTTT
.	TRBV11-2	.	16	TRBJ2-1	CASSSGATFPRDEQFF	TGTGCCAGCAGCTCCGGAGCCACCTTTCCCCGGGATGAGCAGTTCTTC
.	TRBV30	.	13	TRBJ2-2	CAWTFQGYGELFF	TGTGCCTGGACGTTTCAGGGGTACGGGGAGCTGTTTTTT
TRBD2	TRBV4-1	.	15	TRBJ2-2	CASSQRGGAAGELFF	TGCGCCAGCAGCCAACGCGGGGGGGCCGCCGGGGAGCTGTTTTTT
.	TRBV9	once	12	TRBJ1-2	CASGAGDYGYTF	TGTGCCAGCGGGGCTGGCGACTATGGCTACACCTTC
.	TRBV9	.	12	TRBJ1-2	CASSSTYGGYTF	TGTGCCAGCAGCTCCACTTACGGCGGCTACACCTTC
TRBD1	TRBV4-3	.	14	TRBJ2-7	CASSLGQGSYEQYF	TGCGCCAGCAGCTTGGGACAGGGCTCCTACGAGCAGTACTTC
.	TRBV7-8	.	15	TRBJ2-1	CASSLARDFYNEQFF	TGTGCCAGCAGCTTAGCCCGGGACTTTTACAATGAGCAGTTCTTC